This TCR beta chain appears in the sequencing data of a study of early T cells in non-severe SARS-CoV-2 infection. Background on the study: Sequencing input comprised bulk RNA from unsorted whole blood; chain pairing was not available. General study findings and limits: VDJdb matches were skewed toward anti-spike CD8 T cell responses.

Note on this clonotype: The target antigen is unknown.

Separate cDNA molecules each had unique molecular identifiers attached to them. TCRdb re-called the 5' RACE reads with MiXCR, one entry per CDR3 protein. The table lists about 59,000 distinct CDR3 sequences, 9.5% to 15% of them singletons. The source is an adult who was a healthcare worker with PCR-confirmed SARS-CoV-2 infection or an uninfected control (not recorded which). Sequenced material: whole blood.

The CDR3 region has the DNA TGTGCCAGCAGCCCCCGGACTAGCGGAAGGGAGACCCAGTACTTC. It specifies CASSPRTSGRETQYF. The chain carries TRBV7-2 and TRBJ2-5; the match to TRBD2 covers 10 bases. Trimming cost V 5 bases and J 5 bases; bases outside gene matches: 8. The CDR3 is made up of 15 amino acids. CDR1 SGHTA and CDR2 FQGNSA come from the germline V gene.